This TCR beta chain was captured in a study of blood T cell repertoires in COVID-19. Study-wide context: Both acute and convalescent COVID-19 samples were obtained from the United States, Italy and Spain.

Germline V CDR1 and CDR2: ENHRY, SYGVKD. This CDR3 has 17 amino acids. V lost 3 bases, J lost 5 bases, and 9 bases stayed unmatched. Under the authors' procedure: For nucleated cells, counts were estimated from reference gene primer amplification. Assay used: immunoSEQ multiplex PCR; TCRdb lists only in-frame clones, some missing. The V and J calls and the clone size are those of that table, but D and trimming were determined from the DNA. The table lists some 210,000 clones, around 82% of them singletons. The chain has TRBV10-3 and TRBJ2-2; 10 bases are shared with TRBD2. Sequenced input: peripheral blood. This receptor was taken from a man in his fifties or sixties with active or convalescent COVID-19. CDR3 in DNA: TGTGCCATCAGTGATCCAGCGGGAGGGCATCATACCGGGGAGCTGTTTTTT. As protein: CAISDPAGGHHTGELFF.